The 27 T cell receptor beta chains below all came from one sample that was sequenced in a study of cytomegalovirus exposure and HLA in healthy donors. The study ran its PCR with 60 Vbeta and 13 Jbeta primers. Repertoires were generated with immunoSEQ multiplex PCR, while TCRdb's copy carries only in-frame clones and drops some. The sample lists roughly 110,000 clones, around 76% occurring once. The sample was PBMCs. These receptors were collected from a middle-aged woman in good health and CMV-seropositive.

This clone was picked up one time. Mismatch with germline at one junction end may stem from a read error. The chain has TRBV7-9 and TRBJ2-1, with a tentative D call TRBD1 (6 bases). There are 16 residues in the CDR3. Per the germline V gene, CDR1 is SEHNR and CDR2 is FQNEAQ (reference sequence). The CDR3 DNA follows: TGTGCCAGCAGCCTGACAGGCTCCTCGACCTACAATGAGCAGCTCTTC. This encodes CASSLTGSSTYNEQLF.

The chain couples TRBV6-5 to TRBJ2-5, with 10 bases identical to TRBD2. The assigned J gene may be wrong: the sequence end matches TRBJ2-7 better. CDR3 size: 16 residues. The germline V gene has CDR1 MNHEY and CDR2 SVGAGI. The CDR3 DNA is TGTGCCAGCAGTTACACCAAAGCGGGGGGGCCGAACGAGCAGTACTTC. Its protein product is CASSYTKAGGPNEQYF.

The rearrangement joins TRBV19 to TRBJ2-7; D is uncertain. The V gene's germline CDR1 is LNHDA and CDR2 SQIVND (reference sequence). The V end was cut by 8 bases, the J end by 1 base, with 12 bases between. This CDR3 comprises 13 residues. CDR3 in amino acids: CASSQSPSYEQYF. CDR3 nucleotide sequence: TGTGCCAGTTCCCAATCCCCATCCTACGAGCAGTACTTC.

This clone came up a few times. The genes are TRBV28 and TRBJ2-7; tentatively, D is TRBD1 (5 bases). Germline values: CDR1 MDHEN, CDR2 SYDVKM. V was shortened by 8 bases and J by 2 bases, with 10 bases between the two germline ends. The CDR3 covers 12 residues. DNA of the CDR3: TGTGCCAGCTCAGGGTATACCTACGAGCAGTACTTC. Translating gives CASSGYTYEQYF.

V gene TRBV7-7 combines with J gene TRBJ2-7; 7 bases line up with TRBD1. Germline V gene lookup returns CDR1 SSHAT and CDR2 FNYEAQ (reference sequence). V was pared by 5 bases and J by 6 bases, with 4 bases of the junction left unmatched. The CDR3 covers 12 residues. CDR3 bases: TGTGCCAGCAGCAACCACAGGGGCGAGCAGTACTTC. It encodes CASSNHRGEQYF. Combining the CDR3 with reference TRBV7-7 and TRBJ2-7 gives the whole variable domain GAGVSQSPRYKVTKRGQDVTLRCDPISSHATLYWYQQALGQGPEFLTYFNYEAQPDKSGLPSDRFSAERPEGSISTLTIQRTEQRDSAMYRCASSNHRGEQYFGPGTRLTVT.

This chain links TRBV6-5 with TRBJ2-7, with TRBD1 matching 9 bases. The CDR3 length is 15 residues. The germline CDR1 and CDR2 sequences are MNHEY and SVGAGI. Germline trimming cut 2 bases from V and 5 bases from J; bases unmatched to any gene: 7. This chain's CDR3 is CASSYTGTGRDEQYF. CDR3 coding DNA: TGTGCCAGCAGTTACACTGGGACAGGGAGGGACGAGCAGTACTTC.

Turning to this clone: At one end the junction does not follow the germline gene, possibly because of a read error. The chain uses TRBV7-7 and TRBJ2-7, with 9 positions matching TRBD1. Germline CDR1 reads SSHAT; CDR2 reads FNYEAQ (reference sequence). The CDR3 runs 18 residues. This CDR3 is CASSSRLGGQGSSYEQYF. The CDR3 coding sequence is TGTGCTAGCAGCTCCCGGTTAGGGGGACAGGGCAGCTCCTACGAGCAGTACTTC.

The rearrangement uses TRBV2 and TRBJ1-2; D gene unclear. The germline CDR1 and CDR2 sequences are SNHLY and FYNNEI. Trimming pared 3 bases from V and 1 base from J, leaving 6 bases between. The CDR3 extends over 13 amino acids. This CDR3 is CASSESVNYGYTF. CDR3 in DNA: TGTGCCAGCAGTGAGTCAGTTAACTATGGCTACACCTTC.

CDR3 protein: CASTHSNGRTYEQYF. The CDR3 DNA follows: TGCGCCAGCACCCACTCCAATGGGCGTACTTACGAGCAGTACTTC. The chain employs TRBV10-1 and TRBJ2-7; D is uncertain. The V gene's germline CDR1 is WNHNN and CDR2 SYGVQD (reference sequence). The V end lost 7 bases, the J end lost 4 bases, and 20 bases lay between the germline ends. The CDR3 is 15 amino acids.

The chain combines TRBV5-1 with TRBJ2-5, with TRBD2 matching 8 bases. With 0 bases clipped from V and 2 bases from J, the junction kept 9 bases outside the gene matches. This CDR3 has 17 residues. The germline V gene has CDR1 SGHRS and CDR2 YFSETQ. In DNA, the CDR3 is TGCGCCAGCAGCTTGGGCCCCCAGCGGGGGACGCAAGAGACCCAGTACTTC. Translated: CASSLGPQRGTQETQYF.

The chain recombines TRBV28 with TRBJ2-7, with 8 bases identical to TRBD2. CDR1 and CDR2 from the germline V gene are MDHEN and SYDVKM. The length of the CDR3 is 13 residues. The trim removed 4 bases at V and 2 bases at J, leaving 1 base unmatched. The CDR3 nucleotides read TGTGCCAGCAGTTATAGCGGGGCCTACGAGCAGTACTTC. Translation: CASSYSGAYEQYF.

This clone appeared once. The chain has TRBV7-2 and TRBJ2-7, with 9 positions matching TRBD2. CDR3 length: 17 residues. CDR1 SGHTA and CDR2 FQGNSA come from the germline V gene. J was trimmed by 3 bases and V by 4 bases; bases with no gene match: 13. The DNA for the CDR3 is TGTGCCAGCAGCTCCGGGACTAGCCGTGGAAGTCGCTACGAGCAGTACTTC. Amino acids: CASSSGTSRGSRYEQYF.

This chain joins TRBV6-4 and TRBJ1-2; D possibly corresponds to TRBD1 (6 bases). Trimming shortened V by 6 bases and J by 4 bases, and 15 bases separated the two germline ends. Germline CDR1 MRHNA, CDR2 SNTAGT. The CDR3 has 14 residues. The CDR3 protein is CASRRGQNTYGYTF. In nucleotides, the CDR3 is TGTGCCAGCAGGCGAGGACAGAACACCTATGGCTACACCTTC.

The chain uses TRBV7-3 and TRBJ2-1, with 10 bases aligning to TRBD1. The CDR3 extends over 15 amino acids. Per germline, CDR1 SGHTA and CDR2 FQGTGA. Trimming cost V 3 bases and J 2 bases; bases outside gene matches: 1. In DNA, the CDR3 is TGTGCCAGCAGCTTGGGACAGGGGACCTACAATGAGCAGTTCTTC. Its translation is CASSLGQGTYNEQFF.

The chain uses TRBV19 and TRBJ2-5, with 7 bases matching TRBD1. Germline lookup yields CDR1 LNHDA and CDR2 SQIVND (reference sequence). CDR3 length equals 14 residues. V lost 8 bases, J lost 1 base, and 7 bases stayed unmatched. The CDR3, as DNA: TGTGCCAGTTCGACAGGGAGCCGCCAAGAGACCCAGTACTTC. Encoded protein: CASSTGSRQETQYF.

The chain combines TRBV7-3 with TRBJ2-3; maybe TRBD2 (6 bases). The CDR3 has 14 residues. V gave up 7 bases and J gave up 4 bases, with 15 bases separating them. CDR1 and CDR2 (germline): SGHTA, FQGTGA. In DNA form, the CDR3 reads TGTGCCAGCACCCCGGGGAGCGGGTCAGATACGCAGTATTTT. Amino acids: CASTPGSGSDTQYF.

V and J are TRBV5-1 and TRBJ2-3; perhaps TRBD2 as D (6 bases). Trimming removed 4 bases from V and 2 bases from J, with 11 bases in between. Per the germline V gene, CDR1 is SGHRS and CDR2 is YFSETQ. The CDR3 loop spans 14 amino acids. The CDR3 nucleotides read TGCGCCAGCAGCCGGGACTCTCTCACAGATACGCAGTATTTT. It specifies CASSRDSLTDTQYF. Looking up the rest from reference TRBV5-1 and TRBJ2-3 gives the full variable domain: KAGVTQTPRYLIKTRGQQVTLSCSPISGHRSVSWYQQTPGQGLQFLFEYFSETQRNKGNFPGRFSGRQFSNSRSEMNVSTLELGDSALYLCASSRDSLTDTQYFGPGTRLTVL.

The rearrangement links TRBV11-2 to TRBJ2-7, with a tentative D call TRBD1 (6 bases). Per the germline V gene, CDR1 is SGHAT and CDR2 is FQNNGV. Trimming took 4 bases from V and 0 from J, leaving 13 bases between them. This CDR3 is 15 amino acids long. The CDR3 spells CASSSGTSGSYEQYF. DNA for the CDR3: TGTGCCAGCAGCTCCGGGACATCAGGCTCCTACGAGCAGTACTTC.

V gene TRBV6-5 combines with J gene TRBJ2-5, with no clear D. The end of the DNA aligns better with TRBJ2-7, so the J call may be wrong. This CDR3 is built from 15 residues. Germline CDR1 reads MNHEY; CDR2 reads SVGAGI. The CDR3 here is CASFPVLAGSYEQYF. In nucleotides, the CDR3 is TGTGCCAGCTTCCCCGTCCTGGCAGGATCCTACGAGCAGTACTTC.

This clone has only a few counts. The rearrangement joins TRBV5-4 to TRBJ1-3; TRBD1 aligns across 8 bases. V dropped 3 bases and J dropped 8; count of bases not matched to a gene: 7. Germline CDR1 is SGHNT and CDR2 is YYREEE (reference sequence). CDR3 length: 14 amino acids. In nucleotides, the CDR3 is TGTGCCAGCAGCTCAGACAGGGGTCGCCACACCATATATTTT. Translation gives CASSSDRGRHTIYF.

The chain has TRBV5-4 and TRBJ2-7; TRBD2 agrees at 9 bases. V dropped 4 bases and J dropped 7; count of bases not matched to a gene: 12. The CDR3 spans 15 residues. Looked up from germline, CDR1 is SGHNT and CDR2 is YYREEE (reference sequence). The CDR3 sequence is CASSRGFSGGGEQYF. CDR3 DNA: TGTGCCAGCAGCCGGGGATTTAGCGGGGGAGGTGAGCAGTACTTC.

Worth noting for this clone: Because the CDR3's place on the DNA is in doubt, the DNA is left out and the CDR3 is given as listed by TCRdb. The chain uses TRBV30 and TRBJ1-3; TRBD1 is the table's D call and was not checked against the DNA. The CDR3 extends over 13 residues, inclusive of both ends. In germline, CDR1 is GTSNPN, CDR2 SVGIG (reference sequence). CDR3 in amino acids: CAWSWGPGNTVYF.

The chain's CDR3 is CASIPGTYAQPNTGELFF. The CDR3 DNA follows: TGTGCCAGCATCCCAGGGACTTATGCACAGCCGAACACCGGGGAGCTGTTTTTT. This chain uses TRBV7-9 with TRBJ2-2, with D possibly TRBD2 on 6 matching bases. V was trimmed by 7 bases and J by 0 bases, leaving 21 bases between them. CDR3 length: 18 residues. Germline V gene data show CDR1 as SEHNR and CDR2 as FQNEAQ (reference sequence).

The J gene is TRBJ1-1, the V gene TRBV6-5; D unclear. CDR3 size: 15 residues. The germline V gene has CDR1 MNHEY and CDR2 SVGAGI. V was trimmed by 3 bases and J by 3 bases, leaving 14 bases between them. DNA of the CDR3: TGTGCCAGCAGTTATCATAAGCCTGAGGACACTGAAGCTTTCTTT. This translates into CASSYHKPEDTEAFF.

As concerns this clone: Germline and junction disagree at one end, which may indicate a read error. CDR3 sequence reads: CAMAGTGDSNSEAFF. The CDR3, as DNA: TGTGCCATGGCGGGAACAGGGGATTCTAACAGTGAAGCTTTCTTT. This rearrangement joins TRBV2 to TRBJ1-1; 7 positions agree with TRBD1. Germline CDR1 and CDR2: SNHLY and FYNNEI. The CDR3 has 15 residues.

This clone was detected only a few times. The rearrangement links TRBV6-1 to TRBJ2-3, with 7 bases identical to TRBD2. Trimming removed 2 bases from V and 1 base from J; junction bases left unmatched: 0. This CDR3 has 14 residues. Germline CDR1 reads MNHNS; CDR2 reads SASEGT. This chain's CDR3 is CASSERGGTDTQYF. In DNA form, the CDR3 reads TGTGCCAGCAGTGAACGGGGGGGCACAGATACGCAGTATTTT.

The chain combines TRBV5-1 with TRBJ1-2; TRBD1 agrees at 9 bases. Trimming at V came to 4 bases and at J to 9 bases, leaving 13 bases not matched to a gene. CDR1 and CDR2 (germline): SGHRS, YFSETQ. The CDR3 extends over 15 amino acids. This chain's CDR3 is CASSPGTGSGFSYTF. The CDR3 coding sequence is TGCGCCAGCAGCCCAGGGACAGGGAGCGGGTTTAGCTACACCTTC.